Listed here are 8 T cell receptor beta chains from one sample, sequenced in a study of T-cell memory formation after mild COVID-19. One entry per CDR3 protein results from TCRdb running MiXCR on the 5' RACE reads. This sample has approximately 440,000 distinct CDR3 sequences, with roughly 20% found just once. Sequencing input: PBMCs or a T cell subset sorted from them (not recorded which). These receptors came from an adult woman who had mild COVID-19 (a few samples of this study predate the infection). Cell type and time point are not known.

V is TRBV7-2 and J is TRBJ2-3, with 9 positions matching TRBD2. This CDR3 is 18 amino acids long. The germline gives CDR1 SGHTA, CDR2 FQGNSA. V trimming: 1 base; J trimming: 8 bases; junction bases outside the gene matches: 16. The CDR3 DNA sequence: TGTGCCAGCAGCTTAGTAGCGGGGGTAACCTCCCATGTCGGTACGCAGTATTTT. Its translation: CASSLVAGVTSHVGTQYF.

V gene TRBV10-3 combines with J gene TRBJ1-1, with D perhaps TRBD1 (5 bases). The CDR3 sequence is 14 residues long. Trimming shortened V by 6 bases and J by 2 bases, and 13 bases separated the two germline ends. CDR1 is ENHRY and CDR2 is SYGVKD in the germline V gene. CDR3 amino acids: CAISRRDINTEAFF. CDR3 DNA: TGTGCCATCAGCCGCAGGGATATCAACACTGAAGCTTTCTTT.

This clonotype was seen repeatedly, ten times or more. V and J are TRBV7-9 and TRBJ2-7; 10 nucleotides align to TRBD2. V lost 5 bases and J lost 0; bases outside the gene matches: 1. CDR1 SEHNR and CDR2 FQNEAQ come from the germline V gene (reference sequence). The CDR3 totals 14 residues. CDR3 sequence: CASSASGSSYEQYF. The CDR3, as DNA: TGTGCCAGCAGCGCTAGCGGGAGCTCCTACGAGCAGTACTTC. Drawing the rest from reference TRBV7-9 and TRBJ2-7, the complete variable domain is DTGVSQNPRHKITKRGQNVTFRCDPISEHNRLYWYRQTLGQGPEFLTYFQNEAQLEKSRLLSDRFSAERPKGSFSTLEIQRTEQGDSAMYLCASSASGSSYEQYFGPGTRLTVT.

This clonotype has just a few counts. The gene calls are TRBV4-3 and TRBJ2-7; D is undetermined. Trimming removed 0 bases at V and 3 bases at J, with 6 bases between. The CDR3 consists of 13 residues. Germline V gene sequence: CDR1 LGHNA, CDR2 YSLEER. As DNA, the CDR3 is TGCGCCAGCAGCCAAGATAGTGACTACGAGCAGTACTTC. Amino acids: CASSQDSDYEQYF.

J is TRBJ2-2 and V is TRBV5-1; 9 bases fit TRBD1. This CDR3 is built from 15 residues. The junction had 5 bases not matched to a gene; V was cut back by 4 bases and J by 4 bases. Germline V lookup: CDR1 SGHRS, CDR2 YFSETQ. CDR3 sequence (DNA): TGCGCCAGCAGCAACGGACAGGGGTTCACCGGGGAGCTGTTTTTT. It specifies CASSNGQGFTGELFF.

This clonotype was observed a few times. J is TRBJ2-5 and V is TRBV7-9; a possible D gene is TRBD2 (5 bases). Germline V lookup: CDR1 SEHNR, CDR2 FQNEAQ (reference sequence). The length of the CDR3 is 15 residues. Trimming took off 4 bases at V and 4 bases at J, with 16 bases between the two ends. CDR3 DNA: TGTGCCAGCAGCTCACAGACCGGGGTCGGAGAGACCCAGTACTTC. Encoded protein: CASSSQTGVGETQYF.

In its sample, this clonotype was seen many times. The chain has TRBV28 and TRBJ1-1; the D gene is possibly TRBD1 (5 bases). Trimming removed 1 base from V and 4 bases from J, with 19 bases in between. The CDR3 is 17 amino acids. CDR1 and CDR2 (germline): MDHEN, SYDVKM. This CDR3 reads CASSLFGPLRVSTEAFF. CDR3 nucleotides: TGTGCCAGCAGTTTATTTGGTCCCCTCAGGGTGAGCACTGAAGCTTTCTTT.

In nucleotides, the CDR3 is TGTGCCAGCAGCCTTACTAGCGGGAGTTTCGACGAGCAGTACTTC. Translated: CASSLTSGSFDEQYF. The chain couples TRBV7-9 to TRBJ2-7; 11 bases map to TRBD2. The CDR3 runs to 15 residues. J lost 5 bases, V lost 5 bases, and 8 bases had no gene match. Per germline, CDR1 SEHNR and CDR2 FQNEAQ (reference sequence). The full variable domain, in which reference TRBV7-9 and TRBJ2-7 provide the parts outside the CDR3, is DTGVSQNPRHKITKRGQNVTFRCDPISEHNRLYWYRQTLGQGPEFLTYFQNEAQLEKSRLLSDRFSAERPKGSFSTLEIQRTEQGDSAMYLCASSLTSGSFDEQYFGPGTRLTVT.